This section outlines one T cell receptor (beta chain) sequence together with its context. Its antigen is undetermined. One end of the junction varies from germline; a read error may be responsible. There are 17 residues in the CDR3. From germline, CDR1 is DFQATT and CDR2 SNEGSKA (reference sequence). The data are from a study of CD8 T cells in Susac syndrome. General study findings and limits: The number of Susac-specific public clones found was roughly 16 in total CD8+ repertoires and 4 to 6 in CD8+ TEMRA repertoires.

0.5 to 1 ug RNA was reverse transcribed with random hexamers. TCRdb independently ran MiXCR on the immunoSEQ multiplex PCR reads; one entry per CDR3 protein. The sample yields tens of thousands of distinct CDR3 sequences, around 96% seen once. The source of this sequence is a human donor with Susac syndrome. The sequencing sample was made of CD8+ T cells from PBMCs. J is TRBJ2-7 and V is TRBV20-1; tentative D call: TRBD1 (6 bases). CDR3 bases: TGCAGTGCTAGAGAACGAGGGACCGGCCAGGGGTCCTCCGAGCAGTACTTC. It yields the protein CSARERGTGQGSSEQYF.